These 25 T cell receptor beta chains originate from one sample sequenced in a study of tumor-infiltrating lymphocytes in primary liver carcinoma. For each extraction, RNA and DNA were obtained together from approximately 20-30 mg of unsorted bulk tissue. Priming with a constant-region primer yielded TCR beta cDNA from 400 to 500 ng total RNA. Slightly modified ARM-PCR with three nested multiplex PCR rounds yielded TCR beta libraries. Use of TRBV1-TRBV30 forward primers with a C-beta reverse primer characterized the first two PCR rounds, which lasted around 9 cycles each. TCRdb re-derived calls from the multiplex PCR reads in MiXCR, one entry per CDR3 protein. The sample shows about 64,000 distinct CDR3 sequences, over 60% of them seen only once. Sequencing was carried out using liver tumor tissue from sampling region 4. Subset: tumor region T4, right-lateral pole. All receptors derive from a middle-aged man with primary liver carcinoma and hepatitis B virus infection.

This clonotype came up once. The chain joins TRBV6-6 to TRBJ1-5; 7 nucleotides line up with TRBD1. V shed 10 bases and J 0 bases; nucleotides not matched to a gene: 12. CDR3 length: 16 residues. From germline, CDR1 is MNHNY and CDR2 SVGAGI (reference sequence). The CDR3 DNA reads TGTGCCAACGAGACGGGGACAGTTGATAGCAATCAGCCCCAGCATTTT. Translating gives CANETGTVDSNQPQHF.

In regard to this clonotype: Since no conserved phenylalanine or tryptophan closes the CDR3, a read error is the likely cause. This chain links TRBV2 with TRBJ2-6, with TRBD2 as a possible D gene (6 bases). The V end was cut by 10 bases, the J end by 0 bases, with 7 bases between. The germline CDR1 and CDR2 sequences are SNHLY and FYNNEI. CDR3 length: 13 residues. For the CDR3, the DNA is TGTGCCACCGGGAGCTCTGGGGCCAACGTCCTGACTTTA. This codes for CATGSSGANVLTL.

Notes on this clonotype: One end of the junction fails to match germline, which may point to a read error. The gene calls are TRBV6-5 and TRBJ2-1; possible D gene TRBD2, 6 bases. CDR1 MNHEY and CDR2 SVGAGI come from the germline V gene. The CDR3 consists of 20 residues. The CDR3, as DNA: TGTGCCGGCAGTTACTCGAATTTCCATGGCGGGACTCTTATATTCGATGAGCAGTTCTTC. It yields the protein CAGSYSNFHGGTLIFDEQFF.

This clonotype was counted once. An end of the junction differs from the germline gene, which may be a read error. Here the CDR3 reads CASSQWDKNYGCTF. CDR3 in DNA: TGCGCCAGCAGCCAATGGGACAAGAACTATGGCTGCACCTTC. The chain links TRBV4-1 to TRBJ1-2; a weak D match, TRBD1 (6 bases). CDR1 and CDR2 from the germline V gene are MGHRA and YSYEKL. The CDR3 totals 14 residues.

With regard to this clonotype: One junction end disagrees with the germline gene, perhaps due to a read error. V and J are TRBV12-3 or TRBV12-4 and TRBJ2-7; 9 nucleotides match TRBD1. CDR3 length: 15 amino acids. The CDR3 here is CASNMGTGWSYKQYF. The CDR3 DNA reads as TGTGCCAGCAATATGGGGACAGGGTGGTCCTACAAGCAGTACTTC.

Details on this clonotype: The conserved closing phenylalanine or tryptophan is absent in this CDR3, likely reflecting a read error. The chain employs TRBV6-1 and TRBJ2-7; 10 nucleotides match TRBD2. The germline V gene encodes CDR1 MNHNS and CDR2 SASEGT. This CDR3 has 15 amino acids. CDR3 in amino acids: CASSVSGRASYEQYI. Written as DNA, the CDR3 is TGTGCAAGTAGTGTAAGCGGGAGGGCCTCCTACGAGCAGTACATC.

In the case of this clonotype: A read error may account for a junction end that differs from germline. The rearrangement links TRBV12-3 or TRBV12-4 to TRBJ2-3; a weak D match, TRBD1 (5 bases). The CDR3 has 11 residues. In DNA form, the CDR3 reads TGTGTCAGCAGTTTGCAGGGTGCGCAGTGTTTT. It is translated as CVSSLQGAQCF.

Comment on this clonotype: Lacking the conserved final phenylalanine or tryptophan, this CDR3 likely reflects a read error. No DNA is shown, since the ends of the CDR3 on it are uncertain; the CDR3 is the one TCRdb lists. CDR3 protein: CASSLGSTETKYS. The V and J genes are TRBV28 and TRBJ2-5. Germline loops: CDR1 MDHEN, CDR2 SYDVKM. The CDR3 contains 13 residues when both ends are counted.

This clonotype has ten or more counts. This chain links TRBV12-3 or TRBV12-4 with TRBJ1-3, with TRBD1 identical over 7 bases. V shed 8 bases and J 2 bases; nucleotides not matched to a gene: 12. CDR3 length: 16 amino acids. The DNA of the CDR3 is TGTGCCAGCCAGCTCGGGACAGAAGGAACTGGAAACACCATATATTTT. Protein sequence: CASQLGTEGTGNTIYF.

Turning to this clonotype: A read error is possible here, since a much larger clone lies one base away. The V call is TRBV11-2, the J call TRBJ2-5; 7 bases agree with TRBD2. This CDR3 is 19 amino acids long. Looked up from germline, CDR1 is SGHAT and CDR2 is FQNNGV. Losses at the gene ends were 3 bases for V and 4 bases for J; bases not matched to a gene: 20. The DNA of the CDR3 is TGTGCCAGCAGCTTTGGTAGCCTTCTAGCGGAAGGGCGGGGAGAGACCCAGTACTTC. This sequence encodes CASSFGSLLAEGRGETQYF.

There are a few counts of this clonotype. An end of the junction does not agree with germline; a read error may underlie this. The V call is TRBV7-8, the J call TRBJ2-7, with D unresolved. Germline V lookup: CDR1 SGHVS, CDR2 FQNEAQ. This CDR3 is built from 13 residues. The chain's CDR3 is CTSSLGLVEEQYF. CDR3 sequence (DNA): TGTACCAGTAGCTTGGGCCTGGTGGAGGAGCAGTACTTC.

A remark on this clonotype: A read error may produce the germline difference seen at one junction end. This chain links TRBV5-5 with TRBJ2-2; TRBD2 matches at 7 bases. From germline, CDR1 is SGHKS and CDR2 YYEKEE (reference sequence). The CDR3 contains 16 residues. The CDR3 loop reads CANSWRGGGRSGELFF. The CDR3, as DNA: TGTGCCAACAGCTGGCGTGGGGGGGGACGGTCCGGGGAGCTGTTTTTT.

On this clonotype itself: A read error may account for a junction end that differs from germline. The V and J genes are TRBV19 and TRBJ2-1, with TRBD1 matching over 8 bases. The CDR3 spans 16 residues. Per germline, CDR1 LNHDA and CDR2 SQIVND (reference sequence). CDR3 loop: CSSAALGTGSYNEQFF. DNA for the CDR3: TGTTCCAGTGCCGCCCTCGGGACAGGCTCCTACAATGAGCAGTTCTTC.

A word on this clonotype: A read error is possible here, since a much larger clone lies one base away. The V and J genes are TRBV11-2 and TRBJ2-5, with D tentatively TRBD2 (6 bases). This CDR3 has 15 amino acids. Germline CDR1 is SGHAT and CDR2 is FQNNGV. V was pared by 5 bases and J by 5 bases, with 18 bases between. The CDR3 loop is CASSGGSFGAETQYF. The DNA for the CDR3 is TGTGCCAGCAGCGGGGGGAGCTTCGGAGCGGAGACCCAGTACTTC.

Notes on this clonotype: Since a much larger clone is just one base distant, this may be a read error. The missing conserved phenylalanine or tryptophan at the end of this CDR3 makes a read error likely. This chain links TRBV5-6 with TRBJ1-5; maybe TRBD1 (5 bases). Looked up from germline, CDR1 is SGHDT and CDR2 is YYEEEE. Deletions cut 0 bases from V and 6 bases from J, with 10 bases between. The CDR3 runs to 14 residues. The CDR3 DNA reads TGTGCCAGCAGCTTGGCAGGGAGAGGTCAGCCCCAGCATTTA. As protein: CASSLAGRGQPQHL.

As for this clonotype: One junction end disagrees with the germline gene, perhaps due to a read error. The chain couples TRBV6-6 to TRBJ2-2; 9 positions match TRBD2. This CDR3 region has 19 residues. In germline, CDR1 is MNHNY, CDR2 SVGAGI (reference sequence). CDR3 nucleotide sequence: TGTGCCAGCAAAATAGGGCTAGCGGGAATGGAGAGAGGCGCCGGGGAGCTATTTTTT. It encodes CASKIGLAGMERGAGELFF.

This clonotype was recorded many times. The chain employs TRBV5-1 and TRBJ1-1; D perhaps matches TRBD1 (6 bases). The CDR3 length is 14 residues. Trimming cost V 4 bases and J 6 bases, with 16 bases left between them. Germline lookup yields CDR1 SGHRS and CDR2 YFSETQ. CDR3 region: CASSVGGQSAEAFF. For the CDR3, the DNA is TGCGCCAGCAGCGTAGGGGGGCAATCGGCTGAAGCTTTCTTT.

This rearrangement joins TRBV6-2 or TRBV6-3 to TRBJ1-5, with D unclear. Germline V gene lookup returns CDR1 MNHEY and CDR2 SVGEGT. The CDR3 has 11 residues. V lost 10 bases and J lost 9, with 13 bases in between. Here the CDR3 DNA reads TGTGCCATCACGGATGGGCGGCCCCAGCATTTT. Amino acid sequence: CAITDGRPQHF.

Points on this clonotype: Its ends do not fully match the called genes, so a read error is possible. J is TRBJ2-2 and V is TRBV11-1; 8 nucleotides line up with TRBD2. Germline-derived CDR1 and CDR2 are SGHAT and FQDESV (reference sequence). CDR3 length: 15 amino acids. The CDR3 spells CVSSLSGSGTGELFF. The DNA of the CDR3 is TGTGTCAGCAGCCTAAGCGGGAGTGGAACCGGGGAACTGTTTTTT.

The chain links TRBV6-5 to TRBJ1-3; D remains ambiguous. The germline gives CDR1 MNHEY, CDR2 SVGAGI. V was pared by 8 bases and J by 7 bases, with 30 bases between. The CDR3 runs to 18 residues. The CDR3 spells CASGSRIAMGLGGNTIYF. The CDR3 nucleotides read TGTGCCAGCGGTTCCAGAATCGCCATGGGTCTCGGAGGGAACACCATATATTTT.

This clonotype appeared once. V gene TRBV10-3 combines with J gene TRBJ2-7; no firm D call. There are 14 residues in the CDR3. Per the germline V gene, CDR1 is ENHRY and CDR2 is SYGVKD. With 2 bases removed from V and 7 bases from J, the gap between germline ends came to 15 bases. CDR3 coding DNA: TGTGCCATCAGTGAGGAGAGTCTTAAGGATGAGCAGTACTTC. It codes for CAISEESLKDEQYF.

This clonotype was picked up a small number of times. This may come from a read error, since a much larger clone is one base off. CDR3 nucleotides: TGCAGTGCTGGATCTAGCGGGGGTCATTACAATGAGCAGTTCTTC. Its translation is CSAGSSGGHYNEQFF. The gene calls are TRBV20-1 and TRBJ2-1, with TRBD2 matching over 10 bases. The V and J ends lost 5 bases and 4 bases, in that order; junction bases with no gene match: 8. This CDR3 is 15 amino acids long. CDR1 is DFQATT and CDR2 is SNEGSKA in the germline V gene (reference sequence).

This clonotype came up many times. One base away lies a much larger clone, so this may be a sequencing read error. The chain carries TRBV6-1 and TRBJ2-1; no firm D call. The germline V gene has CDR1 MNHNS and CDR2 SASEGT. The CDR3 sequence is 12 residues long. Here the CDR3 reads CACRRSINERFF. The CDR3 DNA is TGTGCCTGCAGGCGGTCGATCAATGAGCGGTTCTTC.

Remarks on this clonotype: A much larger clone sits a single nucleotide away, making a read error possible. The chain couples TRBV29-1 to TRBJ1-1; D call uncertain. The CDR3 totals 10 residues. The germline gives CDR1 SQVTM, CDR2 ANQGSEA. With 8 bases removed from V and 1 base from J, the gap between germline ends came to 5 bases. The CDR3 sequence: CSIRNTEAFF. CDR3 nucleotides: TGCAGCATTAGGAACACTGAAGCTTTCTTT. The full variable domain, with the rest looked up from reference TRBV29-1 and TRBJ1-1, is SAVISQKPSRDICQRGTSLTIQCQVDSQVTMMFWYRQQPGQSLTLIATANQGSEATYESGFVIDKFPISRPNLTFSTLTVSNMSPEDSSIYLCSIRNTEAFFGQGTRLTVV.

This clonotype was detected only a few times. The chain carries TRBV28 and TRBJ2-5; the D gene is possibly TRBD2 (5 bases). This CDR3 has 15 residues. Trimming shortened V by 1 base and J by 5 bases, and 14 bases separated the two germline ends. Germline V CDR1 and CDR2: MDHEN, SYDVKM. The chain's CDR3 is CASSLLNGDVETQYF. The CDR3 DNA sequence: TGTGCCAGCAGTTTATTGAACGGGGATGTGGAGACCCAGTACTTC.